This T cell receptor beta chain was identified in a study of control samples from healthy donors and cancer patients (TCRdb year 2020). The CDR3 spans 17 residues, from the cysteine through the phenylalanine. The CDR3 DNA has 51 bases and is translated from base 1. The germline V gene (reference sequence) gives CDR1 as LNHDA and CDR2 as SQIVND. A distance of 20 bases separates the germline ends of V and J, which lose 5 bases and 0 bases respectively. Turning to this clone: Its target antigen remains unknown. Qualities for individual bases were not recorded, and no much larger clone is one base off.

Libraries were prepared through the immunoSEQ multiplex PCR assay. TCRdb obtained this table from immuneACCESS and retained in-frame rearrangements with V and J assigned. These tables miss some clones; where compared with another copy, unresolved V genes account for less than half of the shortfall, and the remainder is unexplained. Recorded for this sample are roughly 84,000 clones; around 92% of them occurred a single time. The ten largest account for 17% of the sample. The chain employs TRBV19 and TRBJ2-7; TRBD1 might be the D gene, on 5 matching bases. The sequence derives from a man between 45 and 60 years old in good health. Input material: blood. The DNA sequence is TGTGCCAGTAGTGTTAAAACAGGCTCGCCAAGCTCCTACGAGCAGTACTTC. It codes for CASSVKTGSPSSYEQYF.